This entry features one T cell receptor (beta chain) sequence. What it binds is not known. The UMIs contained a 6-nucleotide sample barcode. They were added by template switching during cDNA synthesis. TCRdb re-called the 5' RACE reads and gives one entry per CDR3 protein, without DNA. The sample table includes about 300,000 distinct CDR3 sequences. The CDR3 consists of 13 residues. Germline V gives CDR1 SGHTA, CDR2 FQGNSA. This entry is derived from a study of monozygotic twins with inflammatory bowel disease. The study's findings and limits: Healthy co-twins exceeded IBD patients in TCRbeta diversity as measured by inverse Simpson. Subtypes among T cells remained indistinguishable. No one strong IBD-associated signal or clonotype was supported.

The sequencing sample was made of blood. V usage is TRBV7-2 and J usage is TRBJ1-6; the TCRdb call, TRBD1, lacks DNA for checking. The origin of this receptor is a human donor with ulcerative colitis or Crohn's disease, or a healthy co-twin of an affected twin (not recorded which). The CDR3 here is CASSAGQPPPLHF.